Sequencing of this T cell receptor beta chain was carried out in a study of blood T cell repertoires in COVID-19. Study as a whole: Specimens from acute and convalescent COVID-19 originated in the United States, Italy and Spain. In each case, the material was cDNA or gDNA derived from T cells, B-cell-depleted T cells, or PBMCs.

The germline CDR1 and CDR2 sequences are LGHDT and YNNKEL (reference sequence). V shed 3 bases, J shed 7 bases, and the junction held 5 bases outside the gene matches. The CDR3 is made up of 13 amino acids. In the source study's methods: From reference gene primer amplification, estimates of nucleated cell counts were derived. Sequenced by immunoSEQ multiplex PCR; TCRdb stores in-frame clones only, minus some. From that table come the V and J calls and clone size; the DNA was used to work out D and trimming. The sample includes about 190,000 clones, about 88% of them seen just once. Sample: peripheral blood. This chain links TRBV3-1 (or the pseudogene TRBV3-2) with TRBJ2-7, with 8 bases lining up with TRBD2. The sequence was obtained from a man between 65 and 85 years old with active or convalescent COVID-19. This chain's CDR3 is CASSQLRGGEQYF. In DNA, the CDR3 is TGTGCCAGCAGCCAGCTCCGGGGGGGGGAGCAGTACTTC.